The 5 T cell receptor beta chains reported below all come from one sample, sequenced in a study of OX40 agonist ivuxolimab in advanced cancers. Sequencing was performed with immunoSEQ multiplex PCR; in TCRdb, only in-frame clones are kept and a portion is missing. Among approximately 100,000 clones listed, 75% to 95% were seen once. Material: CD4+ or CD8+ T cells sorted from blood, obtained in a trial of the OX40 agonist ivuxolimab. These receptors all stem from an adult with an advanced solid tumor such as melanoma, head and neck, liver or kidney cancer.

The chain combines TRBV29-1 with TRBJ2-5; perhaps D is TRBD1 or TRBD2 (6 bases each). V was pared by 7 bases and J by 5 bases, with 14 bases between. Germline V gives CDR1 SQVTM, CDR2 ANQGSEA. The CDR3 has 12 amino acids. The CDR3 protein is CSDPGARETQYF. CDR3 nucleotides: TGCAGCGATCCGGGGGCTAGGGAGACCCAGTACTTC.

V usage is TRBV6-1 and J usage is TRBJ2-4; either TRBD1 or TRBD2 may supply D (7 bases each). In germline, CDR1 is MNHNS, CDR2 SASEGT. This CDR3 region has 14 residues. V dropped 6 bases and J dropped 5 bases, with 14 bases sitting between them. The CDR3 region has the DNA TGTGCCAGCAGACCAGGGGGGGGTGAAAACATTCAGTACTTC. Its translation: CASRPGGGENIQYF.

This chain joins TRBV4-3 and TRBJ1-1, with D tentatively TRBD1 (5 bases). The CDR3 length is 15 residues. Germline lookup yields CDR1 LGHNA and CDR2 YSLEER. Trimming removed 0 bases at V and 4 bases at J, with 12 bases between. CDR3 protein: CASSQELGVITEAFF. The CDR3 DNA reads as TGCGCCAGCAGCCAAGAATTGGGGGTTATCACTGAAGCTTTCTTT.

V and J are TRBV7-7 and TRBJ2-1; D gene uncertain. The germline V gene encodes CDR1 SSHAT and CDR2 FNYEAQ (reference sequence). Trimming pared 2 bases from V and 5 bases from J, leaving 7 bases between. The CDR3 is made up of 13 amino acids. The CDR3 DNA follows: TGTGCCAGCAGCTTATACTCAAACAATGAGCAGTTCTTC. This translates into CASSLYSNNEQFF.

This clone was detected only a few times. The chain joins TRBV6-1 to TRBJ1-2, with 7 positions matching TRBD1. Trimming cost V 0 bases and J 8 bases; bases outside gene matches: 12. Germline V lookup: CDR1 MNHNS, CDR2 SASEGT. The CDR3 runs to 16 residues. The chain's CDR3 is CASSEAPAGGREGYTF. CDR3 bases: TGTGCCAGCAGTGAAGCCCCCGCAGGGGGGAGAGAAGGCTACACCTTC.